The rows below give T cell receptor beta chains drawn from one sample of a study of CD8 T cells in Susac syndrome. TCRdb passed the immunoSEQ multiplex PCR reads through MiXCR, listing each CDR3 protein once. The data hold roughly 200,000 distinct CDR3 sequences, with 91% observed a single time. Specimen: CD4+ T cells from PBMCs. The receptors here all came from a human donor with Susac syndrome. Both conserved end residues are part of each CDR3.

v_gene	j_gene	CDR3aa
TRBV18	TRBJ1-5	CASSPGQGEEPQHF
TRBV7-3	TRBJ2-1	CASSARTSGRGNEQFF
TRBV9	TRBJ1-6	CASSVVGTSPLHF
TRBV28	TRBJ2-7	CASSWAYEQYF
TRBV15	TRBJ1-4	CATSRDLQGGEKLFF
TRBV5-1	TRBJ1-5	CASSLEAGNQPQHF
TRBV18	TRBJ1-1	CASSKRIVNPNTEAFF
TRBV7-3	TRBJ2-1	CASSLIAGTSNEQFF
TRBV6-1	TRBJ1-5	CASSEAGQGQSYPAQHF
TRBV28	TRBJ2-7	CASSSTGSGTTYEQYF
TRBV5-1	TRBJ2-7	CASSLDSEQYF
TRBV12-3/TRBV12-4	TRBJ2-2	CASSTDRGRASGELFF
TRBV10-3	TRBJ2-5	CAISPGTGQTQYF
TRBV13	TRBJ2-7	CASSVTGGGGDEQYF
TRBV5-5	TRBJ2-5	CASSLTVGGETQYF
TRBV5-1	TRBJ2-3	CASRPAGAPDTQYF
TRBV7-2	TRBJ2-7	CASSSQPGLAGDPNEQYF
TRBV6-5	TRBJ1-5	CASSYEPGQGQPQHF
TRBV9	TRBJ1-1	CASSAGQGSFLNTEAFF
TRBV20-1	TRBJ2-7	CSARSDRGGPPFYEQYF
TRBV18	TRBJ1-5	CASSRTGKVDQPQHF
TRBV5-1	TRBJ2-7	CASSSQGSDYEQYF
TRBV18	TRBJ2-1	CASSPPGTVTYNEQFF
TRBV7-6	TRBJ1-1	CASSLAGHKAFF
TRBV20-1	TRBJ2-7	CSAREALAGVNEQYF
TRBV3-1	TRBJ1-4	CASSHGQGRNEKLFF
TRBV6-5	TRBJ1-6	CASSTGTNNSPLHF
TRBV7-9	TRBJ2-4	CASSPPGPVPKNIQYF
TRBV9	TRBJ2-1	CASSVGGAGAGQQFF
TRBV3-1	TRBJ2-3	CASSQRGGVPDTQYF
TRBV7-9	TRBJ2-3	CASSLDRLAGRYTQYF
TRBV28	TRBJ2-1	CASSMHSGYNEQFF
TRBV27	TRBJ2-1	CASTTSGLTEQFF
TRBV7-3	TRBJ2-1	CASSSAALSSYNEQFF
TRBV7-9	TRBJ1-6	CASSLQGSSNSPLHF
TRBV12-3/TRBV12-4	TRBJ1-2	CASSLVGVPNYGYTF
TRBV3-1	TRBJ1-5	CASSQGQNSNQPQHF
TRBV5-1	TRBJ2-2	CASSSHDTGELFF
TRBV7-9	TRBJ1-3	CASSLDSRRGNTIYF
TRBV3-1	TRBJ1-2	CASSQEGTGTNYGYTF
TRBV5-6	TRBJ2-5	CASSSRDGETQYF
TRBV18	TRBJ2-2	CASSLRPGTGLVSGELFF
TRBV2	TRBJ1-2	CASRADAAYGYTF
TRBV2	TRBJ2-5	CASQGWETQYF
TRBV12-3/TRBV12-4	TRBJ1-2	CASSPAGSTYGYTF
TRBV7-9	TRBJ1-3	CASSPDGSGNTIYF
TRBV7-8	TRBJ2-1	CATTLSGTSGSLGNEQFF
TRBV2	TRBJ2-4	CASRILAKNIQYF
TRBV9	TRBJ1-2	CASSVAQVNYGYTF
TRBV2	TRBJ2-2	CASRPDYTGELFF
TRBV27	TRBJ1-1	CASSYWDRSVTFF